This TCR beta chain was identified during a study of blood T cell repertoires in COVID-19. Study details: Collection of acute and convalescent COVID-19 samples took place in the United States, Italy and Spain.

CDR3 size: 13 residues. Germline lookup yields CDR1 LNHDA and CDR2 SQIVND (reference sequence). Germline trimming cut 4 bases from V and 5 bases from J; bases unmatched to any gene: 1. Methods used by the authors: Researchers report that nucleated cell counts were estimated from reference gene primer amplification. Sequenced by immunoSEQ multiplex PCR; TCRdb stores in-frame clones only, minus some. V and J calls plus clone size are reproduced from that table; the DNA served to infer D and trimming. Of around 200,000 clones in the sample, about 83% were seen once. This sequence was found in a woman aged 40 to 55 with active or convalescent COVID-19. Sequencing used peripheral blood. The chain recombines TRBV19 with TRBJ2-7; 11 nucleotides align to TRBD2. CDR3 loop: CASSRGLADEQYF. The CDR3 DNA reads TGTGCCAGTAGTAGGGGACTAGCGGACGAGCAGTACTTC.